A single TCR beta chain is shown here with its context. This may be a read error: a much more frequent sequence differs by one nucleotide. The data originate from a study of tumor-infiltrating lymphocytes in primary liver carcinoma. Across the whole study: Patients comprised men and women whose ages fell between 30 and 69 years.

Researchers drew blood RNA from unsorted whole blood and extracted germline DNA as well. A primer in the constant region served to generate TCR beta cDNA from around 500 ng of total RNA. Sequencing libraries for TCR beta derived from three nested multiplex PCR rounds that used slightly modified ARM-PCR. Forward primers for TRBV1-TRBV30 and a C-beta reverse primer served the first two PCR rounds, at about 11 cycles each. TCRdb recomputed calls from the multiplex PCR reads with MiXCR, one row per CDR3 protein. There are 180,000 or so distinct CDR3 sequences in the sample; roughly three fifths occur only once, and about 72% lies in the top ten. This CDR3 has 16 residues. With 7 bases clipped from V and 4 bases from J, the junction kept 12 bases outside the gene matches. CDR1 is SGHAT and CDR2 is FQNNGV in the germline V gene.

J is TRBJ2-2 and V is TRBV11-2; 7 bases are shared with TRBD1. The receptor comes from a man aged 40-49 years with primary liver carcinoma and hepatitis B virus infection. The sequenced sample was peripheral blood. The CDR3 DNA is TGTGCCAGCAACATGGGCCGAGCAGGGGGCACCGGGGAGCTGTTTTTT. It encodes CASNMGRAGGTGELFF. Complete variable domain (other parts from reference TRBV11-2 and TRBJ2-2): EAGVAQSPRYKIIEKRQSVAFWCNPISGHATLYWYQQILGQGPKLLIQFQNNGVVDDSQLPKDRFSAERLKGVDSTLKIQPAKLEDSAVYLCASNMGRAGGTGELFFGEGSRLTVL.